The sequence of this TCR beta chain was determined in a study of cytomegalovirus exposure and HLA in healthy donors. Germline CDR1 reads MGHDK; CDR2 reads SYGVNS. This CDR3 has 15 residues. V gave up 7 bases and J gave up 5 bases, with 19 bases separating them. Amplification used 60 Vbeta primers and 13 Jbeta primers. Assay used: immunoSEQ multiplex PCR; TCRdb lists only in-frame clones, some missing. The table has 150,000 or so clones, 65% to 85% seen once; the top ten hold around 3.1%. The sequence derives from a woman between 50 and 59 years old in good health and CMV-seropositive. The chain is built from TRBV25-1 and TRBJ2-3; D not resolved. Material: PBMCs. CDR3: CASTPPPSIGDTQYF. DNA for the CDR3: TGTGCCAGCACACCTCCACCCTCAATCGGAGATACGCAGTATTTT.